Detailed here is one T cell receptor beta chain. Symptom resolution, clearance, or two negative PCRs marked donors in Cohort 3 as recovered. This entry comes from a study of blood T cell repertoires in COVID-19. Original processing notes: Reference gene primer amplification gave estimated nucleated cell counts. Clones were sequenced by immunoSEQ multiplex PCR, and TCRdb holds only the in-frame ones, with some missing. The V and J calls and the clone size are those of that table, but D and trimming were determined from the DNA. The data contain a few hundred thousand clones, 87% of them singletons. The sequencing sample was made of PBMCs or T cells enriched from blood (not recorded which). The receptor's source is a woman under 40 who had recovered from COVID-19.

The CDR3 is CASSYLDRGEQFF. CDR3 coding DNA: TGTGCCAGCAGTTACTTAGACCGAGGTGAGCAGTTCTTC. V usage is TRBV6-2 or TRBV6-3 and J usage is TRBJ2-1; D remains unclear. The CDR3 length is 13 residues. Trimming left V 1 base short and J 9 bases short, with 10 bases between. Germline CDR1 is MNHEY and CDR2 is SVGEGT.